Below, one T cell receptor beta chain is given with its context. This specimen comes from a study of shared clonotypes between healthy human individuals. With 6 bases removed from V and 4 bases from J, the gap between germline ends came to 19 bases. Germline V lookup: CDR1 MNHEY, CDR2 SMNVEV (reference sequence). The CDR3 runs 16 residues. Assay: immunoSEQ multiplex PCR; the TCRdb copy retains only in-frame clones and omits some. The table lists some 89,000 clones, around two thirds of them singletons, with roughly 40% in the top ten. The sequence was collected from a man aged 25 to 40 in good health. The sample comprised memory CD8+ T cells sorted from blood. Subset reported: CD45RO+ cells pooled with CCR7-negative TemRA cells. The V call is TRBV27, the J call TRBJ2-1; D perhaps matches TRBD2 (5 bases). CDR3 amino acids: CASRGDTNPGYNEQFF. Here the CDR3 DNA reads TGTGCCAGCAGGGGAGACACTAACCCGGGGTACAATGAGCAGTTCTTC.